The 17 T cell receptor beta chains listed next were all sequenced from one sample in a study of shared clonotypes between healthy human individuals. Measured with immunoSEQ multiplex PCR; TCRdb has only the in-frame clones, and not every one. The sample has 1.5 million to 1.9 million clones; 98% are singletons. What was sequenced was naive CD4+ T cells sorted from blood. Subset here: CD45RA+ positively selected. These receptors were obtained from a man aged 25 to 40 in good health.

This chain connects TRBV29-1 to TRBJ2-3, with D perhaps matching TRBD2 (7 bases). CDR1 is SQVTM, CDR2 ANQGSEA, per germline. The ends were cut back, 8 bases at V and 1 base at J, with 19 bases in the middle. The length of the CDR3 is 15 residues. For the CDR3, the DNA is TGCAGCCCACGGTGGGGGCTAGCGGGCACAGATACGCAGTATTTT. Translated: CSPRWGLAGTDTQYF.

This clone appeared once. In DNA, the CDR3 is TGTGCCAGCAGTTACGGGACAACCCCTAGCACAGATACGCAGTATTTT. Translation: CASSYGTTPSTDTQYF. V and J are TRBV6-5 and TRBJ2-3, with a weak D call TRBD1 (6 bases). CDR1 MNHEY and CDR2 SVGAGI come from the germline V gene. The CDR3 totals 16 residues. Trimming stripped 2 bases from V and 0 bases from J, with 12 bases between.

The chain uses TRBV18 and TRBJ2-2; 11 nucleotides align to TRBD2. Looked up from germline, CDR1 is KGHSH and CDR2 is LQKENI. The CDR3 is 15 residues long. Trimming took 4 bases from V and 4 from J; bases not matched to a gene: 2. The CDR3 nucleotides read TGTGCCAGCTCACAGGGACTAGCGGCCACCGGGGAGCTGTTTTTT. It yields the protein CASSQGLAATGELFF. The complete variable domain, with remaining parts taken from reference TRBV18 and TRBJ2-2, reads NAGVMQNPRHLVRRRGQEARLRCSPMKGHSHVYWYRQLPEEGLKFMVYLQKENIIDESGMPKERFSAEFPKEGPSILRIQQVVRGDSAAYFCASSQGLAATGELFFGEGSRLTVL.

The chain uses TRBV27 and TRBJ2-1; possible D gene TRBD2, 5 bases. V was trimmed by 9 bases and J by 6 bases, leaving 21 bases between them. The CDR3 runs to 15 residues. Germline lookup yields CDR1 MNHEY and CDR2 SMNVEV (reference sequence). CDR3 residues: CASTPRRTPLNEQFF. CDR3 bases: TGTGCCAGTACACCGCGACGGACTCCGCTCAATGAGCAGTTCTTC.

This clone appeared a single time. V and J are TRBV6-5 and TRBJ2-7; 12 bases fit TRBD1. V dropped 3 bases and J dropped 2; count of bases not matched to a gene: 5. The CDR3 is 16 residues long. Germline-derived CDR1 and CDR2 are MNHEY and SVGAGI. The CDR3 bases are TGTGCCAGCAGTTATAGCCGGGACAGGGGGCCCTACGAGCAGTACTTC. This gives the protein CASSYSRDRGPYEQYF.

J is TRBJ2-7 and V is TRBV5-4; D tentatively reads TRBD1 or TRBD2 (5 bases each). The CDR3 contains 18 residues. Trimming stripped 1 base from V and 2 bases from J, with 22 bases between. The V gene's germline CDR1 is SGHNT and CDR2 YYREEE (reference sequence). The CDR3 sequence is CASSLSRPGPGYTYEQYF. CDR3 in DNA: TGTGCCAGCAGCTTGTCACGTCCAGGGCCGGGATATACCTACGAGCAGTACTTC.

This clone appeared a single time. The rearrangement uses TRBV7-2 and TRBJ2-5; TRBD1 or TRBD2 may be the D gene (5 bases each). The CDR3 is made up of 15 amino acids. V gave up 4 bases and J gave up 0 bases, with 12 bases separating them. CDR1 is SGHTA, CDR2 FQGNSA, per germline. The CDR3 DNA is TGTGCCAGCAGCTCGGGGACCTCGTACCAAGAGACCCAGTACTTC. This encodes CASSSGTSYQETQYF.

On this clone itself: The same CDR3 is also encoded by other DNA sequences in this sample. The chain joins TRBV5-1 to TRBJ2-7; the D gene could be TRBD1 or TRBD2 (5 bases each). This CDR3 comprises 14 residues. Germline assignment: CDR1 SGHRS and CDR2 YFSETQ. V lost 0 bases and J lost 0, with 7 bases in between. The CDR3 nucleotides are TGCGCCAGCAGCTTGGCAGGGAGCTCCTACGAGCAGTACTTC. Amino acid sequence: CASSLAGSSYEQYF. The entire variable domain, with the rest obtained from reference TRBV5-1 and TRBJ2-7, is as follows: KAGVTQTPRYLIKTRGQQVTLSCSPISGHRSVSWYQQTPGQGLQFLFEYFSETQRNKGNFPGRFSGRQFSNSRSEMNVSTLELGDSALYLCASSLAGSSYEQYFGPGTRLTVT.

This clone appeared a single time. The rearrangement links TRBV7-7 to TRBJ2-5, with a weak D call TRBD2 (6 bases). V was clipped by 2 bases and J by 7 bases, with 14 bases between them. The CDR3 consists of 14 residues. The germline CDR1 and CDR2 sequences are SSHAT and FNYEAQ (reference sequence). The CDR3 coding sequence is TGTGCCAGCAGCTTAAAGCGGGCCAATTTGACCCAGTACTTC. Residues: CASSLKRANLTQYF.

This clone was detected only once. CDR3 coding DNA: TGTGCCAGCAGGGCCGGGACAGGAGTCCAAGAGACCCAGTACTTC. Translation gives CASRAGTGVQETQYF. The chain has TRBV28 and TRBJ2-5, with 8 bases matching TRBD1. Germline CDR1 MDHEN, CDR2 SYDVKM. Trimming took 6 bases from V and 1 from J; bases not matched to a gene: 7. The CDR3 extends over 15 amino acids.

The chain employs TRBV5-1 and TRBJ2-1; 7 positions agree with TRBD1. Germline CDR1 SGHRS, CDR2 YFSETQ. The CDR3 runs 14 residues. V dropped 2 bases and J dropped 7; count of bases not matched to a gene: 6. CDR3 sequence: CASSLKGAINEQFF. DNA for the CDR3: TGCGCCAGCAGCTTAAAGGGGGCTATAAATGAGCAGTTCTTC.

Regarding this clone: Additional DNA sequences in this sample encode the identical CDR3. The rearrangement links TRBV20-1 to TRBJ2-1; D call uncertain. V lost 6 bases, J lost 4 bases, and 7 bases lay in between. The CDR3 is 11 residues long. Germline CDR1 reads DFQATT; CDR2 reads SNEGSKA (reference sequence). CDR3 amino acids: CSARPYNEQFF. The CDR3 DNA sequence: TGCAGTGCAAGACCGTACAATGAGCAGTTCTTC.

The CDR3 DNA reads TGTGCCAGTAGTACCAACGGGGGGCAGGGAAACATTCAGTACTTC. It specifies CASSTNGGQGNIQYF. This rearrangement joins TRBV19 to TRBJ2-4, with D tentatively TRBD2 (7 bases). Per the germline V gene, CDR1 is LNHDA and CDR2 is SQIVND (reference sequence). This CDR3 spans 15 amino acids. Trimming pared 4 bases from V and 6 bases from J, leaving 16 bases between.

DNA of the CDR3: TGCGCCAGCAGCTTCGGCGGGAGTAAATGGGGTGAGCAGTTCTTC. Its protein product is CASSFGGSKWGEQFF. The V and J genes are TRBV5-1 and TRBJ2-1; 7 bases align to TRBD2. The CDR3 contains 15 residues. Germline V lookup: CDR1 SGHRS, CDR2 YFSETQ. Germline trimming cut 2 bases from V and 9 bases from J; bases unmatched to any gene: 11.

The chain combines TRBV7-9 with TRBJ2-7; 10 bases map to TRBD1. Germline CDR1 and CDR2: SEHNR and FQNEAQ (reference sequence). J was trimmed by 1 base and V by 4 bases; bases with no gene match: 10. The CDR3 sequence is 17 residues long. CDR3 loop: CASSYTRDRGPSYEQYF. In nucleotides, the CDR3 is TGTGCCAGCAGCTATACTAGGGACAGGGGTCCGTCCTACGAGCAGTACTTC.

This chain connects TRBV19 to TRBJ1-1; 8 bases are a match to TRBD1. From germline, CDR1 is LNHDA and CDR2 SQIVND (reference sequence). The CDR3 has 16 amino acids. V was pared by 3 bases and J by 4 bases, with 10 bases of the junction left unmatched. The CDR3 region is CASSMFQGASGTEAFF. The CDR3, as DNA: TGTGCCAGTAGTATGTTCCAGGGGGCGTCGGGCACTGAAGCTTTCTTT.

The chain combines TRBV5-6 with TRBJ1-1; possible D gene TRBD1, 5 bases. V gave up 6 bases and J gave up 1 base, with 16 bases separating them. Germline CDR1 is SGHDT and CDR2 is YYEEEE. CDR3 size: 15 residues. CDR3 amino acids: CASNRGSFSNTEAFF. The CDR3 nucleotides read TGTGCCAGCAACCGGGGCAGTTTTTCGAACACTGAAGCTTTCTTT.